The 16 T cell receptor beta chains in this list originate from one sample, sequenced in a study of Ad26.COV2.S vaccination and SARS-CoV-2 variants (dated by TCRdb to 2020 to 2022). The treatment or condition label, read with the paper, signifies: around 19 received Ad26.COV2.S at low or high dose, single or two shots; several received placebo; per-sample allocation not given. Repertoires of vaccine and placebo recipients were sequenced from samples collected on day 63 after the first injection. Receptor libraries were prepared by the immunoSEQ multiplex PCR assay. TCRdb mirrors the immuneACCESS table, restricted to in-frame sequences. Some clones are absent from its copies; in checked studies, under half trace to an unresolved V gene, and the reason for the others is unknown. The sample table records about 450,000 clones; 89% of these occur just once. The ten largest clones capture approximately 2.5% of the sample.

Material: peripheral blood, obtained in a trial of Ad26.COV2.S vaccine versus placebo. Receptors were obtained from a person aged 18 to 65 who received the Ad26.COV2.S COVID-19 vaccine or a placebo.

The CDR3: CASAGTDYNSPLHF. The CDR3 DNA follows: TGTGCCAGCGCTGGGACAGACTATAATTCACCCCTCCACTTT. The chain is built from TRBV7-8 and TRBJ1-6; 7 bases agree with TRBD1. Trimming took 8 bases from V and 3 from J; bases not matched to a gene: 4. The germline V gene encodes CDR1 SGHVS and CDR2 FQNEAQ. There are 14 residues in the CDR3.

CDR3 region: CASRAYDRGDGYTF. The DNA of the CDR3 is TGTGCCAGTAGGGCTTACGACAGGGGAGATGGCTACACCTTC. The chain carries TRBV19 and TRBJ1-2, with 8 nucleotides matching TRBD1. J gave up 6 bases and V 6 bases, and 9 bases lay outside the gene matches. The CDR3 extends over 14 amino acids. CDR1 LNHDA and CDR2 SQIVND come from the germline V gene (reference sequence).

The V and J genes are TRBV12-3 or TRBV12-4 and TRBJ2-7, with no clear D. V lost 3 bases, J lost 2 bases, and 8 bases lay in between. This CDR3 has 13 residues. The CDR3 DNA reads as TGTGCCAGCAGTTTGAACGGTCCCTACGAGCAGTACGTC. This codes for CASSLNGPYEQYV.

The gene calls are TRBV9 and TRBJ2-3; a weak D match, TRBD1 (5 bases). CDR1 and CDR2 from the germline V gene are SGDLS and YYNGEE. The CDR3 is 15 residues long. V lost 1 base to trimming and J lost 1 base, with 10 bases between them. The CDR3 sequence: CASSVTPTGTDTQYF. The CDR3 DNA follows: TGTGCCAGCAGCGTAACTCCGACAGGCACAGATACGCAGTATTTT.

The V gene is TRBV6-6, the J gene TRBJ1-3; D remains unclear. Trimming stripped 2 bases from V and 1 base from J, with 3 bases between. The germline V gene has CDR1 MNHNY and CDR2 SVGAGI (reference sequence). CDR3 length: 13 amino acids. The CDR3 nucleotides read TGTGCCAGCAGTTACATTTCTGGAAACACCATATATTTT. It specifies CASSYISGNTIYF.

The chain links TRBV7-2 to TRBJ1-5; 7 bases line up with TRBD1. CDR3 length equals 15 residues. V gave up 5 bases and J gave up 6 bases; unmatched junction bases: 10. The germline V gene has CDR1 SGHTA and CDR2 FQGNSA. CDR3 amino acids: CASSPLDRVGQPQHF. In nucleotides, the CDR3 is TGTGCCAGCAGCCCCCTTGACAGGGTCGGTCAGCCCCAGCATTTT.

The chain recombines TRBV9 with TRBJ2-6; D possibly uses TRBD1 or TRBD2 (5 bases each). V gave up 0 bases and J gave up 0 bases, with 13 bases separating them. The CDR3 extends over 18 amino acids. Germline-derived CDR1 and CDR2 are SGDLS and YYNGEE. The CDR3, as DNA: TGTGCCAGCAGCGTAGGGGTGGGACCGCCCTCTGGGGCCAACGTCCTGACTTTC. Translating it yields CASSVGVGPPSGANVLTF.

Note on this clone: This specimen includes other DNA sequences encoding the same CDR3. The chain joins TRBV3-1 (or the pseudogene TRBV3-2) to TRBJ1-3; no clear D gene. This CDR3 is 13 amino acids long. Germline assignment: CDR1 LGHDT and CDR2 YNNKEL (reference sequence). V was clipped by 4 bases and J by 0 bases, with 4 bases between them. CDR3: CASSLNSGNTIYF. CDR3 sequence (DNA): TGTGCCAGCAGCCTTAACTCTGGAAACACCATATATTTT.

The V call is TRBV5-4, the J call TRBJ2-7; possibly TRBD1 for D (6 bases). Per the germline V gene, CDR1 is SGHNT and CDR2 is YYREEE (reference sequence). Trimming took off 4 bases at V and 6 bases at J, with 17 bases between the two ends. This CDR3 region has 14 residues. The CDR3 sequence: CASSTEVRGFEQYF. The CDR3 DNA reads TGTGCCAGCAGCACGGAGGTTAGGGGGTTCGAGCAGTACTTC.

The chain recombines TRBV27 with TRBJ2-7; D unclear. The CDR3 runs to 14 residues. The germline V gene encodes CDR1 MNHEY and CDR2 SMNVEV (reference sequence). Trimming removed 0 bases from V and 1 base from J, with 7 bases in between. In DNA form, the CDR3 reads TGTGCCAGCAGTTTATCCCCGCGGTCCTACGAGCAGTACGTC. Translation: CASSLSPRSYEQYV.

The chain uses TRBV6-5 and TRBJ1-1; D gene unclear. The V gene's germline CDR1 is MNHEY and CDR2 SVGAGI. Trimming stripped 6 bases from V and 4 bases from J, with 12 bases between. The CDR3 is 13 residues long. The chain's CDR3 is CASRKQLGTEAFF. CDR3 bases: TGTGCCAGCAGGAAGCAGTTGGGCACTGAAGCTTTCTTT.

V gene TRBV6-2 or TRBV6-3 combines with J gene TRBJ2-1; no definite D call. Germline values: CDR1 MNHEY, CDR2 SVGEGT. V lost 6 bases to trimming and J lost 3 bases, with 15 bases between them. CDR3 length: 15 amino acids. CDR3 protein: CASSEGSIIYNEQFF. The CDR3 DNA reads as TGTGCCAGCAGCGAAGGGTCCATTATCTACAATGAGCAGTTCTTC.

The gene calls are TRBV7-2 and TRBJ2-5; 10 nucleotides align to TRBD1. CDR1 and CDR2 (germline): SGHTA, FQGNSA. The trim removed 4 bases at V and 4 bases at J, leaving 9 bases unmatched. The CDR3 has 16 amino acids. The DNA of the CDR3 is TGTGCCAGCAGCTCGCGCCCGGGACAGGGGCGAGAGACCCAGTACTTC. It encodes CASSSRPGQGRETQYF. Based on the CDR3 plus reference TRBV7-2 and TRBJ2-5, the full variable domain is GAGVSQSPSNKVTEKGKDVELRCDPISGHTALYWYRQSLGQGLEFLIYFQGNSAPDKSGLPSDRFSAERTGGSVSTLTIQRTQQEDSAVYLCASSSRPGQGRETQYFGPGTRLLVL.

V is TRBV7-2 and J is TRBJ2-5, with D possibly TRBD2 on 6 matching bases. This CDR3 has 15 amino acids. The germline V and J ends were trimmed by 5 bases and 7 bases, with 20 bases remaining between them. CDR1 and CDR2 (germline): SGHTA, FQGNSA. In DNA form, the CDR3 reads TGTGCCAGCAGCCTGGGAGGTAGATTGGTAGGGACCCAGTACTTC. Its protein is CASSLGGRLVGTQYF.

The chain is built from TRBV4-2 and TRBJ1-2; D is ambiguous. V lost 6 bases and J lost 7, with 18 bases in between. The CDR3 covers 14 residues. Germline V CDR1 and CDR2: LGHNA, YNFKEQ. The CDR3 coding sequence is TGTGCCAGCAGTCCTGATAGCAGGATATCTGGCTACACCTTC. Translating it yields CASSPDSRISGYTF.

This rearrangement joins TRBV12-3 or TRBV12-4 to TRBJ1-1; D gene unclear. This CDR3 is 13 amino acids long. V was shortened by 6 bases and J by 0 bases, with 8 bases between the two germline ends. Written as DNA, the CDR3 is TGTGCCAGCAGCCCTCAGTTGAACACTGAAGCTTTCTTT. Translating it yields CASSPQLNTEAFF.